One sample yielded the 7 T cell receptor beta chains listed below, sequenced in a study of human T cells and chemical hapten exposure. One entry per CDR3 protein, called by TCRdb with MiXCR from the RACE reads. The table includes 35,000 to 50,000 distinct CDR3 sequences, 9.5% to 15% detected once. As to time point: pre-sensitization, week 0. Described treatment: therapeutic diphenylcyclopropenone sensitization with weekly scalp DPC. Material: whole blood, obtained in connection with sensitization to the hapten diphenylcyclopropenone (DPC). These receptors came from a woman aged 25 to 39 with alopecia areata. Some clones in this sample may be carry-over from other donors' samples.

This clonotype was seen many times. V usage is TRBV7-3 and J usage is TRBJ2-5, with 8 bases fitting TRBD1. The CDR3 runs to 13 residues. Germline values: CDR1 SGHTA, CDR2 FQGTGA. V trimming: 5 bases; J trimming: 4 bases; junction bases outside the gene matches: 3. Written as DNA, the CDR3 is TGTGCCAGCAGCGCAGGGGGCGGAGAGACCCAGTACTTC. This translates into CASSAGGGETQYF.

This clonotype was detected many times. This sequence joins TRBV14 and TRBJ2-7; D might be TRBD1 (6 bases). Germline V CDR1 and CDR2: SGHDN, FVKESK. The CDR3 has 14 residues. V lost 1 base and J lost 5, with 12 bases in between. The CDR3 reads CASSQAGNRDEQYF. CDR3 sequence (DNA): TGTGCCAGCAGCCAAGCCGGCAACAGGGACGAGCAGTACTTC.

In this sample, this clonotype turned up many times. This chain links TRBV7-9 with TRBJ1-1; no definite D call. The CDR3 contains 15 residues. V gave up 0 bases and J gave up 4 bases, with 12 bases separating them. Germline-derived CDR1 and CDR2 are SEHNR and FQNEAQ (reference sequence). The CDR3 bases are TGTGCCAGCAGCTTAGCTCAAGGGAGGAGCACTGAAGCTTTCTTT. Amino acids: CASSLAQGRSTEAFF.

This clonotype was seen repeatedly, ten times or more. V is TRBV28 and J is TRBJ2-7; the match to TRBD2 covers 7 bases. There are 17 residues in the CDR3. V trimming: 10 bases; J trimming: 6 bases; junction bases outside the gene matches: 24. Germline V gives CDR1 MDHEN, CDR2 SYDVKM. The DNA of the CDR3 is TGTGCCACCTCCCCCCGAGGGGTACGGGAGGCCCTAAGCGAGCAGTACTTC. Protein sequence: CATSPRGVREALSEQYF.

This clonotype was counted ten times or more. V usage is TRBV20-1 and J usage is TRBJ2-3; weak D call: TRBD2 (6 bases). This CDR3 region has 16 residues. Germline V lookup: CDR1 DFQATT, CDR2 SNEGSKA (reference sequence). V was clipped by 1 base and J by 6 bases, with 20 bases between them. The chain's CDR3 is CSARAGLRGTGDTQYF. CDR3 DNA sequence: TGCAGTGCTAGAGCGGGCTTGCGCGGGACCGGGGATACGCAGTATTTT.

In this sample, this clonotype turned up many times. The chain joins TRBV7-9 to TRBJ1-2, with D possibly TRBD1 on 6 matching bases. Trimming took 0 bases from V and 6 from J, leaving 11 bases between them. This CDR3 region has 14 residues. Germline V lookup: CDR1 SEHNR, CDR2 FQNEAQ (reference sequence). The CDR3 protein is CASSLAAGANGYTF. In DNA, the CDR3 is TGTGCCAGCAGCTTAGCGGCGGGGGCGAATGGCTACACCTTC.

The chain couples TRBV7-8 to TRBJ2-5; 9 bases line up with TRBD2. CDR1 and CDR2 (germline): SGHVS, FQNEAQ. The CDR3 loop spans 15 amino acids. After removal of 5 bases from V and 5 bases from J, the junction contained 9 bases not matched to a gene. The CDR3 sequence is CASSRGLATMETQYF. The CDR3 nucleotides read TGTGCCAGCAGCCGGGGACTAGCAACTATGGAGACCCAGTACTTC.